This T cell receptor (beta chain) was sequenced for a study of spatial heterogeneity in lung cancer. MiXCR, run by TCRdb on the 5' RACE reads, gives a single entry per CDR3 protein. This repertoire shows some 14,000 distinct CDR3 sequences, roughly 3.4% found once; its top ten account for 6.5% to 9%. Notes on this clonotype: Its antigen is as yet unknown.

General study results and limits: Nonsynonymous mutations, ubiquitous and regional, were tracked respectively by counts of ubiquitous and regional expanded TCRs. One measure, the expanded intratumoral alpha and beta TCR count, tracked tumor mutation counts. In tumor T cells, estimated coverage reached around 7% for alpha chains and around 12% for beta chains.

The sample's time point: sample taken at primary tumor resection. The donors comprised about 70 untreated early-stage non-small cell lung cancer patients. Tumor, nontumor lung or frozen PBMC supplied whole RNA, sequenced without sorting. Here the sequenced sample was lung tumor tissue, taken at surgery. The clonotype originates from a male donor with early-stage non-small cell lung cancer.

The CDR3 is CASSWSPGTGSGEQYV. The CDR3 bases are TGTGCCAGCAGCTGGAGCCCCGGGACAGGCTCAGGCGAGCAGTACGTC. This chain uses TRBV7-2 with TRBJ2-7, with 8 bases that match TRBD1. The CDR3 consists of 16 residues. CDR1 is SGHTA and CDR2 is FQGNSA in the germline V gene. J was trimmed by 6 bases and V by 4 bases; bases with no gene match: 14.